The next 5 T cell receptor beta chains were all read from a single sample in a study of T cell responses to AZD1222 COVID-19 vaccine. Produced via immunoSEQ multiplex PCR; TCRdb's table is partial and in-frame only. The sample shows 130,000 to 150,000 clones, more than 75% of them seen only once. The source material was peripheral blood, sampled on day 0 of AZD1222 vaccination. These receptors were collected from an adult in good health.

This chain uses TRBV5-1 with TRBJ1-6; a weak D match, TRBD1 (6 bases). Germline CDR1 is SGHRS and CDR2 is YFSETQ. Deletions cut 3 bases from V and 2 bases from J, with 9 bases between. The CDR3 has 15 residues. For the CDR3, the DNA is TGCGCCAGCAGCTCAGGGGAGACCTATAATTCACCCCTCCACTTT. It yields the protein CASSSGETYNSPLHF.

The rearrangement uses TRBV7-9 and TRBJ2-5, with 11 nucleotides matching TRBD1. Looked up from germline, CDR1 is SEHNR and CDR2 is FQNEAQ (reference sequence). The CDR3 is made up of 15 amino acids. Losses at the gene ends were 5 bases for V and 4 bases for J; bases not matched to a gene: 6. CDR3 residues: CASSPDRGRGETQYF. DNA for the CDR3: TGTGCCAGCAGCCCGGACAGGGGGCGGGGAGAGACCCAGTACTTC.

V is TRBV2 and J is TRBJ1-4; D is possibly TRBD1 (6 bases). The CDR3 is 15 residues long. The germline gives CDR1 SNHLY, CDR2 FYNNEI. Trimming took 2 bases from V and 7 from J, leaving 14 bases between them. CDR3: CASSEMWGGGEKLFF. Here the CDR3 DNA reads TGTGCCAGCAGTGAAATGTGGGGAGGGGGTGAAAAACTGTTTTTT. The full variable domain, rest sourced from reference TRBV2 and TRBJ1-4, is EPEVTQTPSHQVTQMGQEVILRCVPISNHLYFYWYRQILGQKVEFLVSFYNNEISEKSEIFDDQFSVERPDGSNFTLKIRSTKLEDSAMYFCASSEMWGGGEKLFFGSGTQLSVL.

The chain joins TRBV28 to TRBJ2-7; 8 bases line up with TRBD2. CDR1 MDHEN and CDR2 SYDVKM come from the germline V gene. Trimming at V came to 3 bases and at J to 7 bases, leaving 8 bases not matched to a gene. The CDR3 runs 14 residues. The CDR3 nucleotides read TGTGCCAGCAGTTTTCCGGGGGGGGTGAAAGAGCAGTACTTC. Translating it yields CASSFPGGVKEQYF.

This chain uses TRBV5-4 with TRBJ2-1; 8 bases agree with TRBD1. The CDR3 runs to 15 residues. The germline V gene has CDR1 SGHNT and CDR2 YYREEE (reference sequence). V was clipped by 4 bases and J by 1 base; unmatched bases: 4. For the CDR3, the DNA is TGTGCCAGCAGCCCAGGGGGCTGGTCCTACAATGAGCAGTTCTTC. It encodes CASSPGGWSYNEQFF.